A selection of T cell receptor beta chains follows, all from one sample in a study of blood T cells in healthy people across ages. TCRdb ran MiXCR on the 5' RACE reads and lists one entry per CDR3 protein. Of approximately 1,700,000 distinct CDR3 sequences listed, approximately 39% are singletons. Sequenced: blood. These receptors were taken from a human donor in good health. Both conserved end residues are part of each CDR3. Each record gives: J gene, D gene, clone size, V gene, CDR3 DNA, CDR3 protein. D genes are given only for firm matches. Expanded clones are given a class, and other clones once, few, many or no size at all.

j_call: TRBJ2-1
d_call: TRBD1
clone_size: .
v_call: TRBV6-1
cdr3_nt: TGTGCCAGCAGTGAAGCTGGGACAGGGGAGGCATGGTCGTTCTTC
cdr3_aa: CASSEAGTGEAWSFF

j_call: TRBJ2-2
d_call: .
clone_size: .
v_call: TRBV18
cdr3_nt: TGTGCCAGCTCACCACCCGGCGGGGTTAACACCGGGGAGCTGTTTTTT
cdr3_aa: CASSPPGGVNTGELFF

j_call: TRBJ2-1
d_call: .
clone_size: few
v_call: TRBV7-8
cdr3_nt: TGTGCCAGCAGCTCACCCGGAGGCTCCTACAATGAGCAGTTCTTC
cdr3_aa: CASSSPGGSYNEQFF

j_call: TRBJ1-4
d_call: .
clone_size: .
v_call: TRBV10-3
cdr3_nt: TGTGCCATCAGTGAGGGAAAGAATGAAAAACTGTTTTTT
cdr3_aa: CAISEGKNEKLFF

j_call: TRBJ2-1
d_call: .
clone_size: .
v_call: TRBV27
cdr3_nt: TGTGCCAGCAGCCTAGGATGGGGGGAGTCATACAATGAGCAGTTCTTC
cdr3_aa: CASSLGWGESYNEQFF

j_call: TRBJ2-7
d_call: TRBD1
clone_size: few
v_call: TRBV6-2/TRBV6-3
cdr3_nt: TGTGCCAGCAGGGGACAGGTTAAGAACGAGCAGTACTTC
cdr3_aa: CASRGQVKNEQYF

j_call: TRBJ1-4
d_call: .
clone_size: .
v_call: TRBV5-1
cdr3_nt: TGCGCCAGCAGCTTTGACGGGGCGGGGACTAATGAAAAACTGTTTTTT
cdr3_aa: CASSFDGAGTNEKLFF

j_call: TRBJ1-2
d_call: TRBD1
clone_size: many
v_call: TRBV20-1
cdr3_nt: TGCAGTGCTAGCCCGGTGGGGACAGGGTATGGCTACACCTTC
cdr3_aa: CSASPVGTGYGYTF

j_call: TRBJ2-1
d_call: TRBD1
clone_size: .
v_call: TRBV29-1
cdr3_nt: TGCAGCGTGTTGGGACAGAGCTCCTACAATGAGCAGTTCTTC
cdr3_aa: CSVLGQSSYNEQFF

j_call: TRBJ1-1
d_call: .
clone_size: few
v_call: TRBV4-2
cdr3_nt: TGTGCCAGCAGCCAAGATTTAAGGAGCATGAACACTGAAGCTTTCTTT
cdr3_aa: CASSQDLRSMNTEAFF

j_call: TRBJ2-5
d_call: .
clone_size: .
v_call: TRBV20-1
cdr3_nt: TGCAGTGCTAACGACCCAGGGGTCCAAGAGACCCAGTACTTC
cdr3_aa: CSANDPGVQETQYF

j_call: TRBJ1-2
d_call: .
clone_size: few
v_call: TRBV6-2/TRBV6-3
cdr3_nt: TGTGCCAGCAGTTACTCGTACAGGCAAGGAGGCTACACCTTC
cdr3_aa: CASSYSYRQGGYTF

j_call: TRBJ1-1
d_call: .
clone_size: .
v_call: TRBV6-2/TRBV6-3
cdr3_nt: TGTGCCAGCAGTGACAAGTTAGGGCCATCGTCGTTGGCTTTCTTT
cdr3_aa: CASSDKLGPSSLAFF

j_call: TRBJ1-2
d_call: .
clone_size: few
v_call: TRBV7-6
cdr3_nt: TGTGCCAGCAGCCCACGGGGAAGAACAGGCGCTTCTAACTATGGCTACACCTTC
cdr3_aa: CASSPRGRTGASNYGYTF

j_call: TRBJ1-2
d_call: .
clone_size: .
v_call: TRBV29-1
cdr3_nt: TGCAGCGCCGGGCACAGTTATGGCTACACCTTC
cdr3_aa: CSAGHSYGYTF

j_call: TRBJ2-6
d_call: .
clone_size: .
v_call: TRBV20-1
cdr3_nt: TGCAGTGCTCCTATTGCAGGTTCCTCTGGGGCCAACGTCCTGACTTTC
cdr3_aa: CSAPIAGSSGANVLTF

j_call: TRBJ1-1
d_call: .
clone_size: .
v_call: TRBV7-2
cdr3_nt: TGTGCCAGCAGCTTAATTGGGGCAGGGGCTGAAGCTTTCTTT
cdr3_aa: CASSLIGAGAEAFF

j_call: TRBJ2-3
d_call: .
clone_size: .
v_call: TRBV2
cdr3_nt: TGTGCCAGCGGGGGGACTGTAAATACGCAGTATTTT
cdr3_aa: CASGGTVNTQYF

j_call: TRBJ2-3
d_call: TRBD2
clone_size: few
v_call: TRBV7-3
cdr3_nt: TGTGCCAGCAGCCCCTCAGGACTAGCAGATACGCAGTATTTT
cdr3_aa: CASSPSGLADTQYF

j_call: TRBJ2-2
d_call: .
clone_size: .
v_call: TRBV5-1
cdr3_nt: TGCGCCAGGAAGAGGGGCGGCACCGGGGAGCTGTTTTTT
cdr3_aa: CARKRGGTGELFF

j_call: TRBJ2-4
d_call: TRBD1
clone_size: .
v_call: TRBV20-1
cdr3_nt: TGCAGTGCTTTCCAGGACAGGGACCATAACATTCAGTACTTC
cdr3_aa: CSAFQDRDHNIQYF

j_call: TRBJ1-4
d_call: TRBD1
clone_size: .
v_call: TRBV28
cdr3_nt: TGTGCCAGCAGTTTGACAGGGCTCGATGAAAAACTGTTTTTT
cdr3_aa: CASSLTGLDEKLFF

j_call: TRBJ2-5
d_call: .
clone_size: once
v_call: TRBV20-1
cdr3_nt: TGCAGCCTGGTGTACCAAGAGACCCAGTACTTC
cdr3_aa: CSLVYQETQYF

j_call: TRBJ2-7
d_call: TRBD2
clone_size: .
v_call: TRBV6-6
cdr3_nt: TGTGCCAGCAGTTACGTAAGCGGGGGGACCTACGAGCAGTACTTC
cdr3_aa: CASSYVSGGTYEQYF

j_call: TRBJ2-1
d_call: .
clone_size: .
v_call: TRBV11-2
cdr3_nt: TGTGCCAGCAGCGTTCGCGGGGCCTACAATGAGCAGTTCTTC
cdr3_aa: CASSVRGAYNEQFF

j_call: TRBJ1-2
d_call: TRBD1
clone_size: few
v_call: TRBV20-1
cdr3_nt: TGCAGTGCTAGATTTACGGACAGGGGCTATGGCTACACCTTC
cdr3_aa: CSARFTDRGYGYTF

j_call: TRBJ2-7
d_call: TRBD2
clone_size: .
v_call: TRBV30
cdr3_nt: TGTGCCTGGACCTCGGGACTAGACTACGAGCAGTACTTC
cdr3_aa: CAWTSGLDYEQYF

j_call: TRBJ2-7
d_call: TRBD2
clone_size: .
v_call: TRBV20-1
cdr3_nt: TGCAGTGCTAGAGATGACGGACTAGACCACGAGCAGTACTTC
cdr3_aa: CSARDDGLDHEQYF

j_call: TRBJ2-3
d_call: TRBD1
clone_size: .
v_call: TRBV6-6
cdr3_nt: TGTGCCAGCACAAATACCGGGACAGGGGCAGGAGATACGCAGTATTTT
cdr3_aa: CASTNTGTGAGDTQYF

j_call: TRBJ1-4
d_call: .
clone_size: .
v_call: TRBV25-1
cdr3_nt: TGTGCCAGCTCCATAACTAATGAAAAACTGTTTTTT
cdr3_aa: CASSITNEKLFF

j_call: TRBJ1-2
d_call: TRBD1
clone_size: .
v_call: TRBV7-8
cdr3_nt: TGTGCCAGCAGCCCCCGACAGGGCCGGGACTATGGCTACACCTTC
cdr3_aa: CASSPRQGRDYGYTF

j_call: TRBJ2-3
d_call: .
clone_size: few
v_call: TRBV4-1
cdr3_nt: TGCGCCAGCAGCCCCCGGGAAGGGCTGAGCACAGATACGCAGTATTTT
cdr3_aa: CASSPREGLSTDTQYF